This T cell receptor (beta chain) stems from a study of blood T cell repertoires in COVID-19. Turning to the study itself: The United States, Italy and Spain provided the acute and convalescent COVID-19 samples.

This clone has only one observation. Per the original methods: For nucleated cells, counts were estimated from reference gene primer amplification. The repertoire was sequenced with immunoSEQ multiplex PCR; TCRdb's copy has only in-frame clones and lacks some. Clonal size and the V and J genes are those of that table, whereas D and trimming came from the DNA. Of about 22,000 clones in the sample, around 80% are singletons; the top ten hold around 23%. The V gene's germline CDR1 is SGDLS and CDR2 YYNGEE. The CDR3 loop spans 16 amino acids. V dropped 0 bases and J dropped 7; count of bases not matched to a gene: 7.

Sample: peripheral blood. The J gene is TRBJ2-2, the V gene TRBV9; 9 bases line up with TRBD2. This TCR derives from a man aged 80 or over with active or convalescent COVID-19. The CDR3 region is CASSVEVAGAHGELFF. The DNA of the CDR3 is TGTGCCAGCAGCGTAGAGGTAGCGGGAGCTCACGGGGAGCTGTTTTTT. Looking up the rest from reference TRBV9 and TRBJ2-2 gives the full variable domain: DSGVTQTPKHLITATGQRVTLRCSPRSGDLSVYWYQQSLDQGLQFLIQYYNGEERAKGNILERFSAQQFPDLHSELNLSSLELGDSALYFCASSVEVAGAHGELFFGEGSRLTVL.